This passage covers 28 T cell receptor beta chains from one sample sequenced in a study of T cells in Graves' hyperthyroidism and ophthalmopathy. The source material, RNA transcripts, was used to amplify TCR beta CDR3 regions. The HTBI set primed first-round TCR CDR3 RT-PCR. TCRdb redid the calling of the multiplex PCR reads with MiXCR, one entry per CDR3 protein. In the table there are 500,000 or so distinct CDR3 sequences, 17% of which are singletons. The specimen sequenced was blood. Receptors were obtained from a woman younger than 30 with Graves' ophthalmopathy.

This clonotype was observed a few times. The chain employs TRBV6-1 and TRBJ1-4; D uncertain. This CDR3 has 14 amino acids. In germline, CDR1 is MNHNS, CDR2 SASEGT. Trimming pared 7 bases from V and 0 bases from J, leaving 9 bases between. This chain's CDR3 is CASKKDATNEKLFF. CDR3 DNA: TGTGCCAGCAAGAAAGATGCAACTAATGAAAAACTGTTTTTT.

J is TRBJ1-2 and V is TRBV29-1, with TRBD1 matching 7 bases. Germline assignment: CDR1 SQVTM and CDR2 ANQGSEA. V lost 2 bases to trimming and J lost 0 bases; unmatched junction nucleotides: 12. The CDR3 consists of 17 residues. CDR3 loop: CSVEWGQTSEPNYGYTF. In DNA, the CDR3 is TGCAGCGTTGAATGGGGACAGACCTCTGAGCCTAACTATGGCTACACCTTC. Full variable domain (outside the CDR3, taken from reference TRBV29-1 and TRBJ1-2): SAVISQKPSRDICQRGTSLTIQCQVDSQVTMMFWYRQQPGQSLTLIATANQGSEATYESGFVIDKFPISRPNLTFSTLTVSNMSPEDSSIYLCSVEWGQTSEPNYGYTFGSGTRLTVV.

This CDR3 reads CASSQPPSGGDNEQFF. The CDR3 DNA follows: TGCGCCAGCAGCCAACCGCCTAGCGGGGGGGATAATGAGCAGTTCTTC. The genes are TRBV4-1 and TRBJ2-1, with 12 bases lining up with TRBD2. The V gene's germline CDR1 is MGHRA and CDR2 YSYEKL. J gave up 7 bases and V 2 bases, and 6 bases lay outside the gene matches. The CDR3 consists of 16 residues.

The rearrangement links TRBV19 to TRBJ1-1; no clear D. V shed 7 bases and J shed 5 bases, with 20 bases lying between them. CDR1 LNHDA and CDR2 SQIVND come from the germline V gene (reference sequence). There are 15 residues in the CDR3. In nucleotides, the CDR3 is TGTGCCAGTACCAAAGGACCGGACCCCCGTACTGAAGCTTTCTTT. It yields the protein CASTKGPDPRTEAFF.

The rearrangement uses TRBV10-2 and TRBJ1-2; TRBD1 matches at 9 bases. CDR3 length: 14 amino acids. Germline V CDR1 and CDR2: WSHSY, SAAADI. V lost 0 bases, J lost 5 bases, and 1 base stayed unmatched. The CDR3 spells CASSESDRGYGYTF. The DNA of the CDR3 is TGCGCCAGCAGTGAGTCGGACAGGGGTTATGGCTACACCTTC.

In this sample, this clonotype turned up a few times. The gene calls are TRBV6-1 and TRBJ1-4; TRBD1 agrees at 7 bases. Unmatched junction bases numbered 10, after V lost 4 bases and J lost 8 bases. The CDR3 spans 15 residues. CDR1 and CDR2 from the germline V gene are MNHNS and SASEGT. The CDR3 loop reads CASSGAAGGKEKLFF. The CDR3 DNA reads TGTGCCAGCAGTGGAGCCGCAGGGGGAAAGGAAAAACTGTTTTTT.

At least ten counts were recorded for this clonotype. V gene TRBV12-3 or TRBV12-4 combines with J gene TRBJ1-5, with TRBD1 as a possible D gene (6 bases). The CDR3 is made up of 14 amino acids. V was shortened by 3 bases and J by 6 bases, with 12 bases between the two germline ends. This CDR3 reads CASSFRGAGQPQHF. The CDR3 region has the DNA TGTGCCAGCAGTTTTCGGGGGGCAGGTCAGCCCCAGCATTTT.

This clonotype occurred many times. CDR3 protein: CASSQRRQGWNEQFF. CDR3 DNA sequence: TGTGCCAGCAGCCAGAGAAGGCAGGGGTGGAATGAGCAGTTCTTC. V is TRBV14 and J is TRBJ2-1; D may be TRBD1 (6 bases). Germline-derived CDR1 and CDR2 are SGHDN and FVKESK. V shed 3 bases and J shed 7 bases, with 16 bases lying between them. There are 15 residues in the CDR3.

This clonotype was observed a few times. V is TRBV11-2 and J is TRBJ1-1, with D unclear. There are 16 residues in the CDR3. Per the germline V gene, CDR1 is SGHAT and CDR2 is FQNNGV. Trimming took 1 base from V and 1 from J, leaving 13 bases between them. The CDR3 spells CASSLGQLLKNTEAFF. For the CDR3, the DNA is TGTGCCAGCAGCTTAGGGCAGTTACTAAAGAACACTGAAGCTTTCTTT. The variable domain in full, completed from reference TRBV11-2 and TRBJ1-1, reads EAGVAQSPRYKIIEKRQSVAFWCNPISGHATLYWYQQILGQGPKLLIQFQNNGVVDDSQLPKDRFSAERLKGVDSTLKIQPAKLEDSAVYLCASSLGQLLKNTEAFFGQGTRLTVV.

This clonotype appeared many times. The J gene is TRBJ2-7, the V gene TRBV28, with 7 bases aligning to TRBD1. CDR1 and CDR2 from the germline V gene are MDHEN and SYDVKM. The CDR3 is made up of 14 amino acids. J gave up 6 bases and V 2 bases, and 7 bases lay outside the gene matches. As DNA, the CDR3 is TGTGCCAGCAGTTTACCGGGACAGAATTTCGAGCAGTACTTC. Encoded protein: CASSLPGQNFEQYF.

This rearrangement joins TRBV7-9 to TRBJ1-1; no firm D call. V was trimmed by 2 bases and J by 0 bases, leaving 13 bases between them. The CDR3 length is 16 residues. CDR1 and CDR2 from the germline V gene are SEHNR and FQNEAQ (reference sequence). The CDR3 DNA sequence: TGTGCCAGCAGCTTAATGGTTGGGGTCATGAACACTGAAGCTTTCTTT. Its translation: CASSLMVGVMNTEAFF.

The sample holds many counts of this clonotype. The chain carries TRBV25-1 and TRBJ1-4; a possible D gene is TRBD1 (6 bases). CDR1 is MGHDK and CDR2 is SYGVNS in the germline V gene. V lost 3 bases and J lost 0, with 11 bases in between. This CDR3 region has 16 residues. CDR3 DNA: TGTGCCAGCAGTGAGAGGACAGAGGCAACTAATGAAAAACTGTTTTTT. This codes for CASSERTEATNEKLFF.

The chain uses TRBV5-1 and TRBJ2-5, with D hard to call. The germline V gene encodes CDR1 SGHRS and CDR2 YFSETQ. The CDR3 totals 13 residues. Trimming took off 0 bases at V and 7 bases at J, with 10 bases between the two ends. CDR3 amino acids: CASSLEGKWTQYF. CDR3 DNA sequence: TGCGCCAGCAGCTTGGAAGGGAAATGGACCCAGTACTTC.

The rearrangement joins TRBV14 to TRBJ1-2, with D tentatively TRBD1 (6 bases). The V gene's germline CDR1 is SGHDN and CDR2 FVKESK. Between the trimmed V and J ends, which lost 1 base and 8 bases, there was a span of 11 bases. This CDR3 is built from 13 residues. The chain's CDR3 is CASSQGYGGGYTF. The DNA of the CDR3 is TGTGCCAGCAGCCAAGGTTATGGGGGCGGCTACACCTTC.

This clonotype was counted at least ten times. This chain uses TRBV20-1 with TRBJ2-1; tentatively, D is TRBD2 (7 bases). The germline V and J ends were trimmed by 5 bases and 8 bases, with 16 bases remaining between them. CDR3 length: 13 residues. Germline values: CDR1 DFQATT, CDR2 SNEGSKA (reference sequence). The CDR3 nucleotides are TGCAGTGCTCCAGACAAGGGGGGGGATGAGCAGTTCTTC. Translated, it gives CSAPDKGGDEQFF.

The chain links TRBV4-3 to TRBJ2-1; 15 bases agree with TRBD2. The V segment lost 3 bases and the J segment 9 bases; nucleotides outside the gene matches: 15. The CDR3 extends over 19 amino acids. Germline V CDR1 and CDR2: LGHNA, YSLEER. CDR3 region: CASSQDKGLAGGRGGEQFF. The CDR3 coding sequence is TGCGCCAGCAGCCAGGACAAGGGACTAGCGGGAGGACGCGGTGGTGAGCAGTTCTTC.

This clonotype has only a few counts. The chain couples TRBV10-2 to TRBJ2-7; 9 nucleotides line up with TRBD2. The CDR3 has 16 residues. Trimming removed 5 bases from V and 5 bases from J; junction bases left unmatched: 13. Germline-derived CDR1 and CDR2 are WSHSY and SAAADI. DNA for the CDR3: TGCGCCAGCAGTCTCTTTGCGGGGGGGAATAACGACGAGCAGTACTTC. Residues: CASSLFAGGNNDEQYF.

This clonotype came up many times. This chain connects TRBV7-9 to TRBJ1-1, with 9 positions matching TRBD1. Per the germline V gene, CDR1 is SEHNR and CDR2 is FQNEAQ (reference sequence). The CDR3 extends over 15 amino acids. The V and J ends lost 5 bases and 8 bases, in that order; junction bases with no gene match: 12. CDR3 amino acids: CASSPRPPGQGEAFF. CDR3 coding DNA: TGTGCCAGCAGCCCCCGACCCCCGGGACAGGGCGAAGCTTTCTTT.

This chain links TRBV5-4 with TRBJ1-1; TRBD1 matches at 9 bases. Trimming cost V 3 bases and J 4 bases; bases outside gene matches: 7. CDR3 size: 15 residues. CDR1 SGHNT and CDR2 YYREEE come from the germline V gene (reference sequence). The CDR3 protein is CASSSNRGRITEAFF. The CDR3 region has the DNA TGTGCCAGCAGCTCGAACAGGGGGCGTATCACTGAAGCTTTCTTT. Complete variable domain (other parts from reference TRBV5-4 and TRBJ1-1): ETGVTQSPTHLIKTRGQQVTLRCSSQSGHNTVSWYQQALGQGPQFIFQYYREEENGRGNFPPRFSGLQFPNYSSELNVNALELDDSALYLCASSSNRGRITEAFFGQGTRLTVV.

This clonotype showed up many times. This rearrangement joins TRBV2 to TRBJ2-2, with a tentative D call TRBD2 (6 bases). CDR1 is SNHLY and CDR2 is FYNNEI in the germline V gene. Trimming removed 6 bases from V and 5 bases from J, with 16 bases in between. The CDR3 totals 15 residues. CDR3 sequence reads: CASSDGTGRTGELFF. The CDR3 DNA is TGTGCCAGCAGCGATGGGACTGGGAGGACCGGGGAGCTGTTTTTT.

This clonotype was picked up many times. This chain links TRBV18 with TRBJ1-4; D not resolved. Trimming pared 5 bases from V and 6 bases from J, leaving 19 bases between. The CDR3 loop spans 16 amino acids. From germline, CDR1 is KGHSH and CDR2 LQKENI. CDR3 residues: CASSVMNGPRDEKLFF. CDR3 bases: TGTGCCAGCTCAGTCATGAACGGACCACGGGATGAAAAACTGTTTTTT.

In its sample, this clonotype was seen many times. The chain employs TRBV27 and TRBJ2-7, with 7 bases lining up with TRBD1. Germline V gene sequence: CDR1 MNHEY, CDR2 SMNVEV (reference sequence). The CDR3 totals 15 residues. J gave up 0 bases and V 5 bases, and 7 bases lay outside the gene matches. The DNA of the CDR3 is TGTGCCAGCAGTATGACAGGGATGACCTCCTACGAGCAGTACTTC. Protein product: CASSMTGMTSYEQYF.

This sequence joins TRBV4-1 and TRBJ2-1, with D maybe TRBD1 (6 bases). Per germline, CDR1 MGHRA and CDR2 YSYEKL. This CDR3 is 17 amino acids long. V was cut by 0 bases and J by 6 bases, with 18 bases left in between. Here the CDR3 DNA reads TGCGCCAGCAGCCAAGAAGCCGGGACACTCGGCAGCAATGAGCAGTTCTTC. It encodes CASSQEAGTLGSNEQFF.

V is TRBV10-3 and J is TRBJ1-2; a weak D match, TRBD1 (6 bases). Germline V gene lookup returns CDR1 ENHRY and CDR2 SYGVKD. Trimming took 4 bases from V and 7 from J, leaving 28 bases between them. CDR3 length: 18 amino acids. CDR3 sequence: CAISVNFTGGRGDFGYTF. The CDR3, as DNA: TGTGCCATCAGTGTAAATTTCACGGGGGGCAGGGGAGATTTTGGCTACACCTTC.

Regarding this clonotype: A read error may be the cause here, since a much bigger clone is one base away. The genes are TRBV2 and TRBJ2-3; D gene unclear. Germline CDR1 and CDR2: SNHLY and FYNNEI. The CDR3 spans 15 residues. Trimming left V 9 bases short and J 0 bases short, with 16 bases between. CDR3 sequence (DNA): TGTGCCAGTTCCCCCATCTTTGCTAGCACAGATACGCAGTATTTT. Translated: CASSPIFASTDTQYF.

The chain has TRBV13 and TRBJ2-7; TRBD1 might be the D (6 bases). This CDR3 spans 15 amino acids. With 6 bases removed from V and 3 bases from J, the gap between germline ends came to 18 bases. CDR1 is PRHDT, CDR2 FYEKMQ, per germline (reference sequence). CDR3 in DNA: TGTGCCAGCAGTTATCGGACAGTTGGGTTCTACGAGCAGTACTTC. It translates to CASSYRTVGFYEQYF.

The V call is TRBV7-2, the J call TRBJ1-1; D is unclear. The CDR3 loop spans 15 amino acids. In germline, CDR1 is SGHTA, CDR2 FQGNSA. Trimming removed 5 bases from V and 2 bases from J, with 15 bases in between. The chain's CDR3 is CASSVDGPLNTEAFF. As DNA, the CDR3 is TGTGCCAGCAGCGTGGACGGGCCCCTAAACACTGAAGCTTTCTTT.

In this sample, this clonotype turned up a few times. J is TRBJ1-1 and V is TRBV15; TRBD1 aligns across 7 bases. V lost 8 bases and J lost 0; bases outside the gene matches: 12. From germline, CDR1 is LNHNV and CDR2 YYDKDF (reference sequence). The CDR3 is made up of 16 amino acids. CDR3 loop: CATHHRYRGMNTEAFF. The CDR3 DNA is TGTGCCACCCACCATCGGTACAGGGGAATGAACACTGAAGCTTTCTTT. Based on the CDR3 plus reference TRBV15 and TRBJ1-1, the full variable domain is DAMVIQNPRYQVTQFGKPVTLSCSQTLNHNVMYWYQQKSSQAPKLLFHYYDKDFNNEADTPDNFQSRRPNTSFCFLDIRSPGLGDTAMYLCATHHRYRGMNTEAFFGQGTRLTVV.